These 23 T cell receptor beta chains share one sample of origin, sequenced in a study of shared clonotypes between healthy human individuals. CD45RO-negative CD8 cells positively selected for CCR7 made up the naive population, which excluded terminally differentiated effector memory CD45RA+ cells. Libraries were prepared by immunoSEQ multiplex PCR; TCRdb keeps only in-frame clonotypes and omits some of them. The table records around 1.9 million clones, about 92% of them present only once. Specimen: naive CD8+ T cells from PBMCs. These TCRs come from a man younger than 30 in good health. Some clones in this sample may be carry-over from other donors' samples.

This sequence joins TRBV9 and TRBJ2-1, with unresolved D. The CDR3 totals 15 residues. V was pared by 4 bases and J by 0 bases, with 11 bases between. CDR1 is SGDLS, CDR2 YYNGEE, per germline. This chain's CDR3 is CASSPDTSSYNEQFF. Written as DNA, the CDR3 is TGTGCCAGCAGCCCAGATACCAGCTCCTACAATGAGCAGTTCTTC.

The chain couples TRBV9 to TRBJ2-6; TRBD1 matches at 9 bases. Germline values: CDR1 SGDLS, CDR2 YYNGEE. J gave up 1 base and V 3 bases, and 8 bases lay outside the gene matches. CDR3 length: 18 residues. The CDR3 sequence: CASSARDRAQSGANVLTF. The CDR3, as DNA: TGTGCCAGCAGCGCACGGGACAGGGCGCAATCTGGGGCCAACGTCCTGACTTTC.

This clone is a singleton in its sample. V usage is TRBV10-3 and J usage is TRBJ2-7; 8 nucleotides agree with TRBD2. The CDR3 consists of 13 residues. The V gene's germline CDR1 is ENHRY and CDR2 SYGVKD. The ends lost 7 bases at V and 2 bases at J; junction bases unmatched: 4. CDR3 in amino acids: CAIKAGDPYEQYF. The CDR3 DNA is TGTGCCATCAAAGCGGGAGACCCCTACGAGCAGTACTTC.

The V gene is TRBV19, the J gene TRBJ2-6, with TRBD1 identical over 10 bases. Germline loops: CDR1 LNHDA, CDR2 SQIVND (reference sequence). This CDR3 comprises 17 residues. V shed 5 bases, J shed 2 bases, and the junction held 6 bases outside the gene matches. CDR3 protein: CASSPGQGPPGANVLTF. CDR3 nucleotide sequence: TGTGCCAGTAGTCCGGGACAGGGGCCCCCTGGGGCCAACGTCCTGACTTTC.

V gene TRBV4-1 combines with J gene TRBJ2-7; D call uncertain. Trimming left V 0 bases short and J 5 bases short, with 14 bases between. The CDR3 spans 15 residues. The germline V gene encodes CDR1 MGHRA and CDR2 YSYEKL. CDR3: CASSQEMGRAHEQYF. The CDR3 DNA is TGCGCCAGCAGCCAAGAGATGGGAAGGGCCCACGAGCAGTACTTC.

This chain joins TRBV4-3 and TRBJ1-3; D call uncertain. CDR1 and CDR2 from the germline V gene are LGHNA and YSLEER. The CDR3 covers 16 residues. Trimming cost V 0 bases and J 0 bases, with 9 bases left between them. The CDR3 is CASSQELDDSGNTIYF. The DNA of the CDR3 is TGCGCCAGCAGCCAAGAGCTCGATGACTCTGGAAACACCATATATTTT.

The chain combines TRBV11-2 with TRBJ2-2, with 7 nucleotides matching TRBD1. This CDR3 comprises 17 residues. The germline gives CDR1 SGHAT, CDR2 FQNNGV. V lost 7 bases and J lost 2; bases outside the gene matches: 13. CDR3 sequence (DNA): TGTGCCAGCACCCTAAGGGTGACAGGGATTAACACCGGGGAGCTGTTTTTT. As protein: CASTLRVTGINTGELFF.

Points on this clone: A far larger clone differs by one base, so this is likely a read error. The chain is built from TRBV7-8 and TRBJ2-5; D remains unclear. The CDR3 runs 13 residues. Trimming pared 1 base from V and 2 bases from J, leaving 5 bases between. Germline loops: CDR1 SGHVS, CDR2 FQNEAQ. CDR3 loop: CASSLGRQETQYF. In DNA form, the CDR3 reads TGTGCCAGCAGCTTAGGGCGGCAAGAGACCCAGTACTTC.

The CDR3: CASSESTSGSYEQFF. As DNA, the CDR3 is TGTGCCAGCAGTGAGAGCACTAGCGGGAGCTATGAGCAGTTCTTC. The J gene is TRBJ2-1, the V gene TRBV2, with TRBD2 matching over 11 bases. With V trimmed by 3 bases and J by 8 bases, 6 bases remained unmatched. This CDR3 is 15 amino acids long. The germline V gene encodes CDR1 SNHLY and CDR2 FYNNEI.

The chain has TRBV27 and TRBJ1-4; D is perhaps TRBD1 (6 bases). Trimming left V 6 bases short and J 5 bases short, with 16 bases between. CDR1 and CDR2 from the germline V gene are MNHEY and SMNVEV (reference sequence). The CDR3 totals 15 residues. CDR3 protein: CASRPGGGGNEKLFF. CDR3 DNA sequence: TGTGCCAGCAGGCCTGGAGGGGGAGGGAATGAAAAACTGTTTTTT.

This clone was recorded only once. V usage is TRBV6-1 and J usage is TRBJ2-6, with 12 bases aligning to TRBD1. CDR3 length: 17 residues. The V gene end was trimmed by 3 bases and the J gene end by 4 bases; junction bases not matched to a gene: 4. The germline gives CDR1 MNHNS, CDR2 SASEGT. CDR3 loop: CASSDRDRGPGANVLTF. In DNA form, the CDR3 reads TGTGCCAGCAGTGACAGGGACAGGGGGCCCGGGGCCAACGTCCTGACTTTC.

The chain is built from TRBV4-3 and TRBJ2-1, with 7 bases identical to TRBD2. The junction had 21 bases not matched to a gene; V was cut back by 0 bases and J by 4 bases. CDR3 length: 21 amino acids. Germline V gives CDR1 LGHNA, CDR2 YSLEER. The CDR3 coding sequence is TGCGCCAGCAGCCAAGATGTACCAATGTACTTTGGCGGGAGTAGGTACAATGAGCAGTTCTTC. It specifies CASSQDVPMYFGGSRYNEQFF.

This sequence joins TRBV7-9 and TRBJ2-2; D call uncertain. Trimming shortened V by 3 bases and J by 8 bases, and 7 bases separated the two germline ends. The germline CDR1 and CDR2 sequences are SEHNR and FQNEAQ (reference sequence). CDR3 size: 12 residues. The CDR3 region has the DNA TGTGCCAGCAGCTTCCCGCAGGGGGAGCTGTTTTTT. Its translation is CASSFPQGELFF.

This rearrangement joins TRBV6-1 to TRBJ2-7, with TRBD1 identical over 9 bases. The trim removed 7 bases at V and 6 bases at J, leaving 10 bases unmatched. The CDR3 is 14 amino acids. Germline V gives CDR1 MNHNS, CDR2 SASEGT. The CDR3 reads CASMRLGTGTEQYF. In DNA form, the CDR3 reads TGTGCCAGCATGCGACTCGGGACAGGGACCGAGCAGTACTTC.

V and J are TRBV5-6 and TRBJ1-2; no reliable D call. The V gene lost 0 bases and the J gene lost 4 bases, with 10 bases spanning the gap. The length of the CDR3 is 14 residues. Looked up from germline, CDR1 is SGHDT and CDR2 is YYEEEE. CDR3 sequence reads: CASSLGQSTYGYTF. CDR3 bases: TGTGCCAGCAGCTTGGGGCAGAGTACCTATGGCTACACCTTC.

V usage is TRBV5-1 and J usage is TRBJ2-5; D is uncertain. The CDR3 has 13 residues. V shed 4 bases and J shed 6 bases, with 13 bases lying between them. The V gene's germline CDR1 is SGHRS and CDR2 YFSETQ. In DNA, the CDR3 is TGCGCCAGCAGCCCCGGTGGCCCCCAGACCCAGTACTTC. As protein: CASSPGGPQTQYF.

The rearrangement joins TRBV27 to TRBJ1-2; D is unresolved. The germline V gene has CDR1 MNHEY and CDR2 SMNVEV (reference sequence). Trimming left V 5 bases short and J 0 bases short, with 7 bases between. CDR3 length: 13 amino acids. CDR3 residues: CASSEQSNYGYTF. CDR3 DNA sequence: TGTGCCAGCAGTGAACAGTCTAACTATGGCTACACCTTC.

The chain is built from TRBV28 and TRBJ2-1, with 7 bases fitting TRBD1. CDR1 MDHEN and CDR2 SYDVKM come from the germline V gene. The CDR3 loop spans 15 amino acids. The V and J ends lost 1 base and 2 bases, in that order; junction bases with no gene match: 2. CDR3 residues: CASSLFQGAYNEQFF. Here the CDR3 DNA reads TGTGCCAGCAGTTTATTCCAGGGGGCCTACAATGAGCAGTTCTTC.

Turning to this clone: The sample holds other DNA sequences that translate to the same CDR3. The chain couples TRBV9 to TRBJ1-1; TRBD1 aligns across 10 bases. CDR3 length: 14 amino acids. V was pared by 2 bases and J by 3 bases, with 1 base of the junction left unmatched. In germline, CDR1 is SGDLS, CDR2 YYNGEE. DNA of the CDR3: TGTGCCAGCAGCGTTGGACAGGGGGACACTGAAGCTTTCTTT. This codes for CASSVGQGDTEAFF.

This chain connects TRBV11-2 to TRBJ2-7; TRBD1 aligns across 7 bases. The length of the CDR3 is 16 residues. Germline V lookup: CDR1 SGHAT, CDR2 FQNNGV. V lost 1 base to trimming and J lost 2 bases; unmatched junction nucleotides: 8. The CDR3 loop is CASSLVKDRNPYEQYF. The CDR3 bases are TGTGCCAGCAGCTTAGTGAAGGACAGGAACCCCTACGAGCAGTACTTC.

This clone was found once. The chain carries TRBV15 and TRBJ2-7, with 8 bases aligning to TRBD2. The CDR3 has 18 residues. Germline V CDR1 and CDR2: LNHNV, YYDKDF (reference sequence). The junction had 16 bases not matched to a gene; V was cut back by 1 base and J by 5 bases. Here the CDR3 DNA reads TGTGCCACCAGCAGAGGAACCCCCCCGGGGGGGGATTATGACGAGCAGTACTTC. Protein product: CATSRGTPPGGDYDEQYF. Full variable domain (outside the CDR3, taken from reference TRBV15 and TRBJ2-7): DAMVIQNPRYQVTQFGKPVTLSCSQTLNHNVMYWYQQKSSQAPKLLFHYYDKDFNNEADTPDNFQSRRPNTSFCFLDIRSPGLGDTAMYLCATSRGTPPGGDYDEQYFGPGTRLTVT.

This clone was counted between two and nine times. The identical CDR3 is also encoded by other nucleotide sequences in the sample. V usage is TRBV27 and J usage is TRBJ1-5; TRBD1 matches at 9 bases. This CDR3 contains 14 residues. Losses at the gene ends were 8 bases for V and 4 bases for J; bases not matched to a gene: 6. Germline CDR1 and CDR2: MNHEY and SMNVEV (reference sequence). The chain's CDR3 is CASSLGTGNQPQHF. CDR3 coding DNA: TGTGCCAGCTCATTAGGGACAGGGAATCAGCCCCAGCATTTT.

This clone was observed once. The J gene is TRBJ2-1, the V gene TRBV4-2; the match to TRBD1 covers 7 bases. The CDR3 contains 15 residues. Germline CDR1 is LGHNA and CDR2 is YNFKEQ. V lost 0 bases to trimming and J lost 4 bases; unmatched junction nucleotides: 3. CDR3 residues: CASSQDGTEYNEQFF. In DNA, the CDR3 is TGTGCCAGCAGCCAAGACGGGACAGAATACAATGAGCAGTTCTTC.